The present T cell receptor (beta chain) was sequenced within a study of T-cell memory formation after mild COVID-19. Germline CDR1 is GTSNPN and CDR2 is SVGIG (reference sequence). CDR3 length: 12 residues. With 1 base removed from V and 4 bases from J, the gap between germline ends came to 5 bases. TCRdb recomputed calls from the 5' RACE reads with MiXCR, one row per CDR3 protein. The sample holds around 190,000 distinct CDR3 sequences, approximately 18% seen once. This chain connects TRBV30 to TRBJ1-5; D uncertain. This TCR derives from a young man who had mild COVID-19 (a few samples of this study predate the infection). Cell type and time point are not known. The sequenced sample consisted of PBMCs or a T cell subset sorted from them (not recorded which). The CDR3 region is CAWSGTNQPQHF. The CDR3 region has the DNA TGTGCCTGGAGTGGGACGAATCAGCCCCAGCATTTT.